Below, 2 T cell receptor beta chains from the same sample are listed, as sequenced in a study of T cell responses to AZD1222 COVID-19 vaccine. Profiling relied on immunoSEQ multiplex PCR, and the TCRdb table lists in-frame clones only, not all of them. The table has about 81,000 clones, approximately 85% seen once. The source was peripheral blood, collected 28 days after the second AZD1222 dose. These receptors came from an adult who received the AZD1222 COVID-19 vaccine.

V usage is TRBV27 and J usage is TRBJ2-5; weak D call: TRBD1 (6 bases). There are 14 residues in the CDR3. Germline CDR1 and CDR2: MNHEY and SMNVEV (reference sequence). The V gene lost 2 bases and the J gene lost 2 bases, with 9 bases spanning the gap. CDR3 coding DNA: TGTGCCAGCAGTTTACAGGGGCGGCAAGAGACCCAGTACTTC. Protein product: CASSLQGRQETQYF.

The V and J genes are TRBV5-1 and TRBJ1-3; 7 bases fit TRBD1. The trim removed 2 bases at V and 0 bases at J, leaving 5 bases unmatched. The germline gives CDR1 SGHRS, CDR2 YFSETQ. The CDR3 runs 16 residues. The CDR3 sequence is CASSLAGTVSGNTIYF. The CDR3 nucleotides read TGCGCCAGCAGCTTAGCCGGGACAGTCTCTGGAAACACCATATATTTT.